This T cell receptor (beta chain) was documented in a study of T-cell reconstitution after alpha-beta-depleted transplantation in children. Germline trimming cut 6 bases from V and 5 bases from J; bases unmatched to any gene: 11. Germline CDR1 MDHEN, CDR2 SYDVKM. The length of the CDR3 is 15 residues. TCRbeta library preparation incorporated unique molecular identifiers. TCRdb processed the PCR reads anew with MiXCR; each CDR3 protein has one entry. The sample lists around 370,000 distinct CDR3 sequences; 10% were seen once. A single count supports this clonotype. Here the sequenced sample was PBMCs from the stem cell graft donor, taken from the stem cell graft. The clonotype was recovered from a human donor who donated a stem cell graft to a child with acute lymphoblastic leukemia. The rearrangement joins TRBV28 to TRBJ2-7; 9 bases agree with TRBD1. DNA for the CDR3: TGTGCCAGCAGAGCCTTAGACAGGGGGTCCCACGAGCAGTACTTC. Translating gives CASRALDRGSHEQYF.